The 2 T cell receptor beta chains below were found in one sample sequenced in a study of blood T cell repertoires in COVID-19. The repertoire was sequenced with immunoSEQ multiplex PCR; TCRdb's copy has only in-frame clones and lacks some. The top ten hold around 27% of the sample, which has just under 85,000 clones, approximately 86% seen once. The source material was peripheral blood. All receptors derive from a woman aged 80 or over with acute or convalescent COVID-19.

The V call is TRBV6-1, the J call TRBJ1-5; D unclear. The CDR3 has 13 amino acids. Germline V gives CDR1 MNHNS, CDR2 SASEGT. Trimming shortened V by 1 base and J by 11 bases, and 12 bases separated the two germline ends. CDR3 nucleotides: TGTGCCAGCAGTGAAGAACTCCGCCTGGCCCAGCATTTT. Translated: CASSEELRLAQHF.

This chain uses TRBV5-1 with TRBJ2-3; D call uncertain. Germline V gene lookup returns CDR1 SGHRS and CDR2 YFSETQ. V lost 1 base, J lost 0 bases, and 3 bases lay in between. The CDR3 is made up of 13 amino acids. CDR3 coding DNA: TGCGCCAGCAGCTTGACTAGCACAGATACGCAGTATTTT. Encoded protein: CASSLTSTDTQYF.